Listed below are T cell receptor beta chains from one sample, sequenced in a study of OX40 agonist ivuxolimab in advanced cancers. The assay was immunoSEQ multiplex PCR, and TCRdb's table has in-frame clones only and misses some. The table shows 40,000 to 45,000 clones, with about nine tenths occurring only once. The sample in question was CD4+ or CD8+ T cells sorted from blood, obtained in a trial of the OX40 agonist ivuxolimab. Source of these receptors: an adult with an advanced solid tumor such as melanoma, head and neck, liver or kidney cancer. The CDR3 runs from the conserved cysteine through the conserved F or W. Each record gives: V gene, J gene, D gene, clone size, CDR3 DNA, CDR3 protein. D genes are given only for firm matches. Size is omitted from some rows. Given values are once, few, many or a class for expanded clones.

V gene: TRBV19
J gene: TRBJ1-6
D gene: NA
clone size: NA
CDR3 DNA: TGTGCCAGTAGCCCGACGGGGAGGTCACCCCTCCACTTT
CDR3 protein: CASSPTGRSPLHF

V gene: TRBV4-2
J gene: TRBJ2-5
D gene: NA
clone size: NA
CDR3 DNA: TGTGCCAGCAGCCAAGGGGTCTTACAAGAGACCCAGTACTTC
CDR3 protein: CASSQGVLQETQYF

V gene: TRBV6-1
J gene: TRBJ2-7
D gene: NA
clone size: NA
CDR3 DNA: TGTGCCAGCAGTGAAGGGCTGTCCTACGAGCAGTACTTC
CDR3 protein: CASSEGLSYEQYF

V gene: TRBV19
J gene: TRBJ2-7
D gene: NA
clone size: NA
CDR3 DNA: TGTGCCAGTAGTACCGGTGGGTCCTACGAGCAGTACTTC
CDR3 protein: CASSTGGSYEQYF

V gene: TRBV9
J gene: TRBJ1-2
D gene: NA
clone size: few
CDR3 DNA: TGTGCCAGCAGCGTAGTCGGGACCAACTATGGCTACACCTTC
CDR3 protein: CASSVVGTNYGYTF

V gene: TRBV5-4
J gene: TRBJ2-5
D gene: NA
clone size: NA
CDR3 DNA: TGTGCCAGCAGCTTTCCCCCGGAAGAGACCCAGTACTTC
CDR3 protein: CASSFPPEETQYF

V gene: TRBV7-8
J gene: TRBJ2-7
D gene: TRBD1
clone size: NA
CDR3 DNA: TGTGCCAGCAGCTCCCCGACAGGGCGGAATCCCTACGAGCAGTACTTC
CDR3 protein: CASSSPTGRNPYEQYF

V gene: TRBV28
J gene: TRBJ2-7
D gene: TRBD2
clone size: once
CDR3 DNA: TGTGCCAGCAGTTTCCCAGGACTAGCGGGCGAGGCCTACGAGCAGTACTTC
CDR3 protein: CASSFPGLAGEAYEQYF

V gene: TRBV29-1
J gene: TRBJ1-2
D gene: NA
clone size: NA
CDR3 DNA: TGCAGCGTTGCGGCGTTGGGACATGGCTACACCTTC
CDR3 protein: CSVAALGHGYTF

V gene: TRBV27
J gene: TRBJ2-1
D gene: NA
clone size: NA
CDR3 DNA: TGTGCCAGCAGTTTGAGGAGGGGGGACAATGAGCAGTTCTTC
CDR3 protein: CASSLRRGDNEQFF

V gene: TRBV27
J gene: TRBJ2-1
D gene: TRBD2
clone size: NA
CDR3 DNA: TGTGCCAGCAGTCAATCTAGCGGGAGTGGCAATGAGCAGTTCTTC
CDR3 protein: CASSQSSGSGNEQFF

V gene: TRBV4-1
J gene: TRBJ2-5
D gene: NA
clone size: NA
CDR3 DNA: TGCGCCAGCAGCCTTTCTCCGGGGAGGCTCCAAGAGACCCAGTACTTC
CDR3 protein: CASSLSPGRLQETQYF

V gene: TRBV7-9
J gene: TRBJ2-2
D gene: TRBD2
clone size: few
CDR3 DNA: TGTGCCAGCAGCACTCCGGGACTAGCGGCCGGCGGGGAGCTGTTTTTT
CDR3 protein: CASSTPGLAAGGELFF

V gene: TRBV5-1
J gene: TRBJ2-7
D gene: NA
clone size: NA
CDR3 DNA: TGCGCCAGCAGCTCAGAACCCTCGACTACCGAGCAGTACTTC
CDR3 protein: CASSSEPSTTEQYF

V gene: TRBV19
J gene: TRBJ2-7
D gene: TRBD1
clone size: NA
CDR3 DNA: TGTGCCACCAAGGACAGGGACTCCTACGAGCAGTACTTC
CDR3 protein: CATKDRDSYEQYF

V gene: TRBV2
J gene: TRBJ2-2
D gene: NA
clone size: NA
CDR3 DNA: TGTGCCAGCGACGGGGGCTCGAACACCGGGGAGCTGTTTTTT
CDR3 protein: CASDGGSNTGELFF

V gene: TRBV6-5
J gene: TRBJ2-1
D gene: NA
clone size: once
CDR3 DNA: TGTGCCAGCACCATGGGCAGCTACAATGAGCAGTTCTTC
CDR3 protein: CASTMGSYNEQFF

V gene: TRBV6-5
J gene: TRBJ2-2
D gene: NA
clone size: NA
CDR3 DNA: TGTGCCAGCAGCCACGGAGGACACACCGGGGAGCTGTTTTTT
CDR3 protein: CASSHGGHTGELFF

V gene: TRBV27
J gene: TRBJ2-7
D gene: TRBD2
clone size: NA
CDR3 DNA: TGTGCCAGCAGGTCTTTAGCGGGGAGCGAGCAGTACTTC
CDR3 protein: CASRSLAGSEQYF

V gene: TRBV2
J gene: TRBJ2-2
D gene: NA
clone size: NA
CDR3 DNA: TGTGCCAGCAGTGGCGCGGAGCTGTTTTTT
CDR3 protein: CASSGAELFF

V gene: TRBV6-6
J gene: TRBJ1-1
D gene: NA
clone size: NA
CDR3 DNA: TGTGCCAGCACCCTCCCGGGGTCCGAAGCTTTCTTT
CDR3 protein: CASTLPGSEAFF

V gene: TRBV7-3
J gene: TRBJ2-1
D gene: NA
clone size: once
CDR3 DNA: TGTGCCAGCAGCTTAACCGGAGGGAATGAGCAGTTCTTC
CDR3 protein: CASSLTGGNEQFF

V gene: TRBV2
J gene: TRBJ2-1
D gene: NA
clone size: NA
CDR3 DNA: TGTGCCAGCAGTGAAGCGCTGGGGTTCTCGGGACGCAATGAGCAGTTCTTC
CDR3 protein: CASSEALGFSGRNEQFF

V gene: TRBV29-1
J gene: TRBJ2-1
D gene: NA
clone size: NA
CDR3 DNA: TGCAGCGTTGAACTATCCGACTACAACTCCTACAATGAGCAGTTCTTC
CDR3 protein: CSVELSDYNSYNEQFF

V gene: TRBV29-1
J gene: TRBJ2-5
D gene: TRBD2
clone size: NA
CDR3 DNA: TGCAGCGTTGAAGATCCCGCGACTAGCGGGAGGGGGAGGGAGGGAGAGACCCAGTACTTC
CDR3 protein: CSVEDPATSGRGREGETQYF

V gene: TRBV7-8
J gene: TRBJ2-1
D gene: TRBD1
clone size: NA
CDR3 DNA: TGTGCCAGCAGCTCCTCCGGGACAGGGGGCGAGAATGAGCAGTTCTTC
CDR3 protein: CASSSSGTGGENEQFF

V gene: TRBV19
J gene: TRBJ2-2
D gene: NA
clone size: NA
CDR3 DNA: TGTGCCAGTAGCTCCGCGAGTAGCACCGGGGAGCTGTTTTTT
CDR3 protein: CASSSASSTGELFF

V gene: TRBV5-4
J gene: TRBJ1-4
D gene: TRBD1
clone size: once
CDR3 DNA: TGTGCCAGCAGCTTGGACGGGACAGATAATGAAAAACTGTTTTTT
CDR3 protein: CASSLDGTDNEKLFF

V gene: TRBV4-1
J gene: TRBJ2-7
D gene: TRBD1
clone size: NA
CDR3 DNA: TGCGCCAGCAGCCACCGGACAGGGACCGAGCAGTACTTC
CDR3 protein: CASSHRTGTEQYF

V gene: TRBV30
J gene: TRBJ1-2
D gene: TRBD1
clone size: once
CDR3 DNA: TGTGCCTTGCGGACAGGGGACGGCTACACCTTC
CDR3 protein: CALRTGDGYTF

V gene: TRBV9
J gene: TRBJ2-1
D gene: NA
clone size: few
CDR3 DNA: TGTGCCAGCAATGGGGCGGGATGGGACAATGAGCAGTTCTTC
CDR3 protein: CASNGAGWDNEQFF

V gene: TRBV11-3
J gene: TRBJ1-2
D gene: NA
clone size: NA
CDR3 DNA: TGTGCCAGCAGCTTCGGGGAAGGCTACACCTTC
CDR3 protein: CASSFGEGYTF

V gene: TRBV6-6
J gene: TRBJ2-1
D gene: NA
clone size: NA
CDR3 DNA: TGTGCCAGCAGTGGAGACAGTTACAATGAGCAGTTCTTC
CDR3 protein: CASSGDSYNEQFF

V gene: TRBV6-1
J gene: TRBJ2-6
D gene: TRBD1
clone size: NA
CDR3 DNA: TGTGCCAGCAGTGAAAAGACGGACGGGACAGGGGGGTTTTCTGGGGCCAACGTCCTGACTTTC
CDR3 protein: CASSEKTDGTGGFSGANVLTF

V gene: TRBV20-1
J gene: TRBJ1-4
D gene: NA
clone size: few
CDR3 DNA: TGCAGTGCTAGAAGCTATCAGGGACTGTTTTTT
CDR3 protein: CSARSYQGLFF

V gene: TRBV2
J gene: TRBJ2-7
D gene: NA
clone size: NA
CDR3 DNA: TGTGCCAGCAGAGGCGGACAGCCCTACGAGCAGTACTTC
CDR3 protein: CASRGGQPYEQYF

V gene: TRBV5-5
J gene: TRBJ1-5
D gene: NA
clone size: NA
CDR3 DNA: TGTGCCAGCAGCTTGTCGGGGGGAAATCAGCCCCAGCATTTT
CDR3 protein: CASSLSGGNQPQHF

V gene: TRBV30
J gene: TRBJ1-2
D gene: NA
clone size: NA
CDR3 DNA: TGTGCCTGGAGTGAGGGACACGATACTATCTTC
CDR3 protein: CAWSEGHDTIF

V gene: TRBV6-4
J gene: TRBJ2-3
D gene: NA
clone size: NA
CDR3 DNA: TGTGCCAGCAGTGAATCTAGTTCACCAGATACGCAGTATTTT
CDR3 protein: CASSESSSPDTQYF

V gene: TRBV5-1
J gene: TRBJ1-4
D gene: NA
clone size: NA
CDR3 DNA: TGCGCCAGCAGCTTGGACACGAATAATGAAAAACTGTTTTTT
CDR3 protein: CASSLDTNNEKLFF

V gene: TRBV2
J gene: TRBJ2-1
D gene: TRBD2
clone size: NA
CDR3 DNA: TGTGCCAGCAGCGGACTTCGCGGGAGCCCCAATGAGCAGTTCTTC
CDR3 protein: CASSGLRGSPNEQFF

V gene: TRBV11-2
J gene: TRBJ2-7
D gene: NA
clone size: once
CDR3 DNA: TGTGCCAGCAGCCCCAATCAGGGCTACGAGCAGTACTTC
CDR3 protein: CASSPNQGYEQYF

V gene: TRBV7-2
J gene: TRBJ2-1
D gene: TRBD2
clone size: NA
CDR3 DNA: TGTGCCAGCAGCTTAAGGGTAGCGGGAGATGAGCAGTTCTTC
CDR3 protein: CASSLRVAGDEQFF

V gene: TRBV30
J gene: TRBJ2-7
D gene: NA
clone size: NA
CDR3 DNA: TGTGCCTGGAGTGTCGAAGCGGCCTACGAGCAGTACTTC
CDR3 protein: CAWSVEAAYEQYF

V gene: TRBV4-1
J gene: TRBJ1-1
D gene: NA
clone size: NA
CDR3 DNA: TGCGCCAGCAGCCAAGTAGGCGGGAACACTGAAGCTTTCTTT
CDR3 protein: CASSQVGGNTEAFF

V gene: TRBV28
J gene: TRBJ2-7
D gene: NA
clone size: NA
CDR3 DNA: TGTGCCAGCAGTTTACAGGGGAGGGCCTACGAGCAGTACTTC
CDR3 protein: CASSLQGRAYEQYF

V gene: TRBV7-6
J gene: TRBJ2-2
D gene: NA
clone size: NA
CDR3 DNA: TGTGCCAGCAGCTGGGCTAGCGCGAACACCGGGGAGCTGTTTTTT
CDR3 protein: CASSWASANTGELFF

V gene: TRBV4-2
J gene: TRBJ2-7
D gene: NA
clone size: NA
CDR3 DNA: TGTGCCAGCAGCCAAGAGTGGGGGAACTCCTACGAGCAGTACTTC
CDR3 protein: CASSQEWGNSYEQYF

V gene: TRBV27
J gene: TRBJ1-1
D gene: TRBD1
clone size: NA
CDR3 DNA: TGTGCCAGCAGCGTGACAGGGGGCAACACTGAAGCTTTCTTT
CDR3 protein: CASSVTGGNTEAFF

V gene: TRBV6-5
J gene: TRBJ1-2
D gene: NA
clone size: NA
CDR3 DNA: TGTGCCAGCAGTTACACTGCTAACTATGGCTACACCTTC
CDR3 protein: CASSYTANYGYTF

V gene: TRBV5-5
J gene: TRBJ2-5
D gene: NA
clone size: once
CDR3 DNA: TGTGCCAGCACACAGACGGAGACCCAGTACTTC
CDR3 protein: CASTQTETQYF

V gene: TRBV6-1
J gene: TRBJ2-5
D gene: NA
clone size: few
CDR3 DNA: TGTGCCAGCAGTGAAGTTATTGGCGAGGGGGAGACCCAGTACTTC
CDR3 protein: CASSEVIGEGETQYF

V gene: TRBV23-1
J gene: TRBJ1-2
D gene: NA
clone size: NA
CDR3 DNA: TGCGCCAGCAGTCAGTCTACAATCCGGGTCAACTATGGCTACACCTTC
CDR3 protein: CASSQSTIRVNYGYTF

V gene: TRBV6-1
J gene: TRBJ2-7
D gene: TRBD2
clone size: NA
CDR3 DNA: TGTGCCAGCAGTGCTCTCCCTAGCGGGACCTACGAGCAGTACTTC
CDR3 protein: CASSALPSGTYEQYF